Listed below are T cell receptor beta chains from one sample, sequenced in a study of T cell clones after liver transplantation. Profiling relied on immunoSEQ multiplex PCR, and the TCRdb table lists in-frame clones only, not all of them. The data show approximately 50,000 clones, more than 65% seen once. The material sequenced was CD4+ T cells from blood, taken 52 to 60 months after liver transplant. Every receptor here comes from a human patient who received a liver transplant. Some T cells here may be from the graft donor. Both conserved end residues are part of each CDR3. The order of the fields is clone size, CDR3 length, V gene, CDR3 protein. Size is omitted from some rows. Given values are once, few, many or a class for expanded clones.

>few|15|TRBV18
CASSPTGTGGNTIYF
>NA|12|TRBV5-1
CASSLEADTQYF
>once|13|TRBV9
CASSVRQGYEQYF
>once|14|TRBV7-3
CASSSGQSTDTQYF
>NA|13|TRBV6-1
CASSDRSRGELFF
>NA|19|TRBV30
CAWSRPGLAGAGRAYEQYF
>NA|15|TRBV27
CASSSSGAESTEAFF
>NA|13|TRBV29-1
CSPQRGAGAEAFF
>NA|14|TRBV7-3
CASSPQGTGGELFF
>NA|13|TRBV30
CAWSGGARAQAFF
>few|14|TRBV6-1
CASSDDGTYYGYTF
>NA|13|TRBV6-1
CASSEGQGRGYTF
>NA|17|TRBV28
CASSFNWRDRGDYGYTF
>NA|14|TRBV5-4
CASSSGQASYEQYF
>NA|14|TRBV30
CALIRDRGDTEAFF
>NA|16|TRBV6-5
CASSSDPALPNEKLFF
>NA|14|TRBV7-2
CASSLWTSRSEQYF
>NA|17|TRBV28
CASSSNRGYPLNTEAFF
>NA|15|TRBV18
CASSRYRDSNTEAFF
>NA|13|TRBV12-5
CASGTGAGNTIYF
>NA|14|TRBV28
CASSQPGSRDTQYF
>NA|16|TRBV19
CASSVLSGQWDSPLHF
>few|15|TRBV6-5
CASSYSFRLAGELFF
>NA|15|TRBV7-9
CASSLGDSPYNEQFF
>NA|15|TRBV5-4
CASSLAGTVGYEQYF
>NA|13|TRBV18
CASSGTTYNEQFF
>NA|19|TRBV2
CASWGSGGRISSYNSPLHF
>NA|16|TRBV9
CASSARTSGSTDTQYF
>once|14|TRBV28
CASSSGPESYGYTF
>many|14|TRBV6-1
CASTSGQGSHEQYF
>NA|16|TRBV18
CASSPRDGDSGNTIYF
>NA|13|TRBV2
CASSVDRNEKLFF
>NA|15|TRBV30
CAWKKPGTSTDTQYF
>NA|16|TRBV5-6
CASSETGVTYNSPLHF
>NA|15|TRBV6-5
CASSFLYRSNTEAFF
>NA|14|TRBV15
CATSRAGTAGELFF
>NA|14|TRBV28
CASSLGQAGEKLFF
>NA|17|TRBV7-6
CASSLYRGWETYGGYTF
>NA|13|TRBV28
CASSPGQNTEAFF
>NA|12|TRBV29-1
CSVGSQGQPQHF
>NA|14|TRBV7-9
CASSLHGRADTQYF
>NA|13|TRBV29-1
CSFRGWGNYGYTF
>few|15|TRBV19
CASSLLDRGLKGYTF
>NA|13|TRBV21-1
CASRTGENEKLFF
>NA|13|TRBV6-4
CASSPEENQPQHF
>NA|16|TRBV29-1
CSVELRDRWSSDTQYF
>NA|11|TRBV20-1
CSARAGWGQYF
>NA|15|TRBV25-1
CASSDSQGGDYEQYF
>few|15|TRBV4-1
CASSSHRDPGDTQYF
>NA|13|TRBV28
CASSPYDRGRGFF
>NA|15|TRBV5-8
CASSFLQVSTDTQYF
>NA|14|TRBV6-1
CASSDPGVKDEQYF
>NA|13|TRBV5-5
CASSWDTNQPQHF
>NA|11|TRBV28
CASSSQETQYF
>NA|12|TRBV28
CASRQGFQPQHF
>NA|15|TRBV7-8
CASTLQGTMNTEAFF
>NA|12|TRBV28
CASNHRAYEQYF
>NA|17|TRBV10-1
CASSPLDSSPSTDTQYF
>NA|15|TRBV6-1
CASSEVQGASNEQFF